Listed below are T cell receptor beta chains from one sample, sequenced in a study of blood T cell repertoires in COVID-19. Some clones are missing from TCRdb's copy, which holds only in-frame ones; the method was immunoSEQ multiplex PCR. The sample gives tens of thousands of clones, 84% of which show up once; approximately 2.6% is in the top ten. Sample: peripheral blood. Source of these receptors: a man between 45 and 60 years old with acute or convalescent COVID-19. CDR3s include the opening cysteine and the closing phenylalanine or tryptophan. The D gene is left open where the match is weak. Rows may omit the clone size; those that give it use once, few, many or a size class.

clone_size,v_call,d_call,j_call,cdr3_nt,cdr3_aa
NA,TRBV4-1,TRBD2,TRBJ2-1,TGCGCCAGCAGCCAACGACTAGCGGGAGCCAATGAGCAGTTCTTC,CASSQRLAGANEQFF
NA,TRBV4-1,TRBD2,TRBJ2-7,TGCGCCAGCAGCCACACCCTAGCGGGAGAAGACGAGCAGTACTTC,CASSHTLAGEDEQYF
NA,TRBV28,NA,TRBJ1-1,TGTGCCAGCAGAATTCCAAACACCTGGTTAAACCCTGAAGCTTTCTTT,CASRIPNTWLNPEAFF
NA,TRBV11-2,TRBD2,TRBJ2-2,TGTGCCAGCAGCTTAAGAAGGGAGGGTGTCGGGGAGCTGTTTTTT,CASSLRREGVGELFF
NA,TRBV10-3,TRBD1,TRBJ2-2,TGTGCCACCCTGGGGACAGGGACCGGGGAGCTGTTTTTT,CATLGTGTGELFF
NA,TRBV7-9,TRBD1,TRBJ2-2,TGTGCCAGCAGCTTAGTTGGGACAGAGAACACCGGGGAGCTGTTTTTT,CASSLVGTENTGELFF
NA,TRBV15,TRBD1,TRBJ2-2,TGTGCCACCAGCAGACCAGGGACAGGGGTCGACACCGGGGAGCTGTTTTTT,CATSRPGTGVDTGELFF
NA,TRBV21-1,NA,TRBJ2-1,TGTGCCAGCAGCAAAGAAGGAAGAGCGGGAGGTCACAATGAGCAGTTCTTC,CASSKEGRAGGHNEQFF
NA,TRBV11-3,TRBD1,TRBJ2-1,TGTGCCAGCAGCTTAAACAGGGGGGAAGGTGAGCAGTTCTTC,CASSLNRGEGEQFF
NA,TRBV6-5,TRBD1,TRBJ2-2,TGTGCCAGCAGACCTAGGACAGGGGGCATCGGGGAGCTGTTTTTT,CASRPRTGGIGELFF
few,TRBV7-9,NA,TRBJ1-2,TGTGCCAGCAGCAATGCAGGGGTGGCTTATGGCTACACCTTC,CASSNAGVAYGYTF
NA,TRBV4-1,NA,TRBJ2-1,TGCGCCAGCAGCCAGCCCACAATTTACTCCTACAATGAGCAGTTCTTC,CASSQPTIYSYNEQFF